Listed here are 30 T cell receptor beta chains from one sample, sequenced in a study of shared clonotypes between healthy human individuals. Naive CD8 isolation took CD45RO-negative cells positively selected for CCR7 and excluded terminally differentiated effector memory CD45RA+ cells. Method: immunoSEQ multiplex PCR; TCRdb's copy keeps in-frame clones and lacks some. The table has around 640,000 clones, approximately 96% seen once. Material: naive CD8+ T cells sorted from blood. These receptors originate from a woman in her thirties in good health.

This chain links TRBV7-9 with TRBJ2-7, with 10 positions matching TRBD2. Germline loops: CDR1 SEHNR, CDR2 FQNEAQ (reference sequence). The CDR3 sequence is 15 residues long. Unmatched junction bases numbered 7, after V lost 5 bases and J lost 3 bases. CDR3 DNA sequence: TGTGCCAGCAGCGCTTCTAGCGGGAGCTTCTACGAGCAGTACTTC. Its protein is CASSASSGSFYEQYF.

This clone was detected only once. This chain uses TRBV19 with TRBJ2-1, with 8 bases aligning to TRBD2. The CDR3 totals 14 residues. V shed 6 bases and J 2 bases; nucleotides not matched to a gene: 3. Germline V lookup: CDR1 LNHDA, CDR2 SQIVND (reference sequence). The CDR3 here is CASSAGGAYNEQFF. The DNA of the CDR3 is TGTGCCAGTAGCGCGGGAGGCGCCTACAATGAGCAGTTCTTC.

This rearrangement joins TRBV27 to TRBJ2-7; D may be TRBD1 or TRBD2 (5 bases each). This CDR3 comprises 13 residues. Germline V lookup: CDR1 MNHEY, CDR2 SMNVEV (reference sequence). The V end was cut by 1 base, the J end by 6 bases, with 10 bases between. CDR3 amino acids: CASSLFGAGEQYF. The CDR3 DNA reads as TGTGCCAGCAGTTTATTTGGGGCGGGCGAGCAGTACTTC.

This clone has just one count. The V and J genes are TRBV9 and TRBJ2-7; 7 positions agree with TRBD1. The CDR3 is 14 residues long. Germline values: CDR1 SGDLS, CDR2 YYNGEE. V shed 0 bases, J shed 7 bases, and the junction held 7 bases outside the gene matches. The CDR3 reads CASSVGQGPGEQYF. The CDR3 DNA sequence: TGTGCCAGCAGCGTAGGACAGGGACCGGGGGAGCAGTACTTC.

The chain links TRBV13 to TRBJ2-3, with D possibly being TRBD2 (6 bases). This CDR3 has 16 amino acids. V lost 5 bases, J lost 2 bases, and 17 bases lay in between. CDR1 is PRHDT and CDR2 is FYEKMQ in the germline V gene (reference sequence). Here the CDR3 reads CASSTIGTPHTDTQYF. The CDR3 DNA reads as TGTGCCAGCAGCACTATCGGGACTCCACACACAGATACGCAGTATTTT.

This clone was detected only once. This chain connects TRBV28 to TRBJ1-2; D is undetermined. The germline V and J ends were trimmed by 1 base and 6 bases, with 18 bases remaining between them. The CDR3 has 16 amino acids. The germline V gene has CDR1 MDHEN and CDR2 SYDVKM. This CDR3 is CASSLFSEDNFNGYTF. Written as DNA, the CDR3 is TGTGCCAGCAGTTTATTTTCGGAAGACAATTTCAATGGCTACACCTTC.

V gene TRBV9 combines with J gene TRBJ2-7, with D possibly TRBD2 on 6 matching bases. CDR3 size: 12 residues. Deletions cut 3 bases from V and 6 bases from J, with 10 bases between. The germline CDR1 and CDR2 sequences are SGDLS and YYNGEE. The CDR3 region has the DNA TGTGCCAGCAGCGCTACTAGCAGCGAGCAGTACTTC. As protein: CASSATSSEQYF.

This clone appeared once. The chain couples TRBV4-1 to TRBJ2-7; TRBD1 agrees at 7 bases. The CDR3 runs 15 residues. Per the germline V gene, CDR1 is MGHRA and CDR2 is YSYEKL. The V segment lost 3 bases and the J segment 2 bases; nucleotides outside the gene matches: 7. The CDR3 here is CASSQGQLSTYEQYF. CDR3 in DNA: TGCGCCAGCAGCCAGGGACAGCTCTCCACCTACGAGCAGTACTTC.

The rearrangement links TRBV7-8 to TRBJ2-1, with D perhaps TRBD2 (6 bases). Trimming removed 1 base at V and 8 bases at J, with 15 bases between. From germline, CDR1 is SGHVS and CDR2 FQNEAQ. The CDR3 extends over 15 amino acids. The CDR3 is CASSLVSSDYDEQFF. DNA for the CDR3: TGTGCCAGCAGCTTAGTGTCTAGCGATTACGATGAGCAGTTCTTC.

J is TRBJ1-3 and V is TRBV18, with TRBD1 as a possible D gene (6 bases). From germline, CDR1 is KGHSH and CDR2 LQKENI. The CDR3 totals 17 residues. Trimming cost V 6 bases and J 1 base, with 19 bases left between them. The CDR3 DNA follows: TGTGCCAGCTCGGATGGACAGTTAGAATATTCTGGAAACACCATATATTTT. It is translated as CASSDGQLEYSGNTIYF.

The chain couples TRBV4-2 to TRBJ1-4; TRBD1 agrees at 7 bases. V shed 0 bases, J shed 8 bases, and the junction held 6 bases outside the gene matches. The CDR3 consists of 15 residues. CDR1 is LGHNA and CDR2 is YNFKEQ in the germline V gene. The CDR3 nucleotides read TGTGCCAGCAGCCAAGATCAGGGGGGTGGGGAAAAACTGTTTTTT. It translates to CASSQDQGGGEKLFF.

Here the CDR3 reads CASSSRTSGMRSYNEQFF. In nucleotides, the CDR3 is TGTGCCAGCAGCTCCCGGACTAGCGGGATGAGGTCCTACAATGAGCAGTTCTTC. The chain uses TRBV7-9 and TRBJ2-1; the match to TRBD2 covers 12 bases. Germline V gives CDR1 SEHNR, CDR2 FQNEAQ (reference sequence). This CDR3 comprises 18 residues. V lost 4 bases and J lost 1; bases outside the gene matches: 8.

The genes are TRBV6-5 and TRBJ1-1; possible D gene TRBD1, 5 bases. CDR1 and CDR2 (germline): MNHEY, SVGAGI. The CDR3 totals 11 residues. The V and J ends lost 2 bases and 11 bases respectively, with 9 bases between them. The CDR3 DNA is TGTGCCAGCAGTTACGGGGGTCGGGCTTTCTTT. As protein: CASSYGGRAFF.

V is TRBV19 and J is TRBJ2-2; D gene unclear. This CDR3 is built from 15 residues. Germline-derived CDR1 and CDR2 are LNHDA and SQIVND (reference sequence). Trimming pared 5 bases from V and 8 bases from J, leaving 18 bases between. The CDR3 DNA is TGTGCCAGTAGTGTTCCCGCGGTCGATGGGGGGGAGCTGTTTTTT. It encodes CASSVPAVDGGELFF.

The J gene is TRBJ1-1, the V gene TRBV2; a weak D match, TRBD1 (5 bases). V was pared by 3 bases and J by 11 bases, with 13 bases between. Germline assignment: CDR1 SNHLY and CDR2 FYNNEI. The CDR3 is 12 amino acids. The CDR3 loop is CASSERGRDAFF. CDR3 DNA: TGTGCCAGCAGTGAGCGGGGCAGGGATGCTTTCTTT. The full variable domain, its missing parts supplied by reference TRBV2 and TRBJ1-1, is EPEVTQTPSHQVTQMGQEVILRCVPISNHLYFYWYRQILGQKVEFLVSFYNNEISEKSEIFDDQFSVERPDGSNFTLKIRSTKLEDSAMYFCASSERGRDAFFGQGTRLTVV.

The chain recombines TRBV2 with TRBJ2-5, with 14 bases that match TRBD2. J gave up 2 bases and V 7 bases, and 3 bases lay outside the gene matches. Germline CDR1 and CDR2: SNHLY and FYNNEI. This CDR3 contains 15 residues. The CDR3 sequence: CASMWTSGGQETQYF. The CDR3 DNA follows: TGTGCCAGCATGTGGACTAGCGGGGGGCAAGAGACCCAGTACTTC. Full variable domain (rest looked up from reference TRBV2 and TRBJ2-5): EPEVTQTPSHQVTQMGQEVILRCVPISNHLYFYWYRQILGQKVEFLVSFYNNEISEKSEIFDDQFSVERPDGSNFTLKIRSTKLEDSAMYFCASMWTSGGQETQYFGPGTRLLVL.

J is TRBJ2-7 and V is TRBV7-8; D tentatively reads TRBD1 or TRBD2 (5 bases each). This CDR3 is built from 14 residues. Looked up from germline, CDR1 is SGHVS and CDR2 is FQNEAQ. V lost 4 bases and J lost 4, with 14 bases in between. The CDR3 DNA reads TGTGCCAGCAGCTCAGGGACGGAAATTTACGAGCAGTACTTC. Encoded protein: CASSSGTEIYEQYF.

This clone has a single count. The same CDR3 arises from other DNA sequences in this sample as well. V usage is TRBV27 and J usage is TRBJ1-2; 7 positions agree with TRBD1. Germline CDR1 reads MNHEY; CDR2 reads SMNVEV (reference sequence). The CDR3 spans 14 residues. Unmatched junction bases numbered 6, after V lost 6 bases and J lost 2 bases. The CDR3 loop reads CASSPTGANYGYTF. DNA for the CDR3: TGTGCCAGCAGCCCTACAGGGGCGAACTATGGCTACACCTTC.

V is TRBV5-1 and J is TRBJ2-7; no clear D. V dropped 3 bases and J dropped 0 bases, with 7 bases sitting between them. CDR3 length equals 13 residues. The germline V gene encodes CDR1 SGHRS and CDR2 YFSETQ. The CDR3 nucleotides are TGCGCCAGCAGCTCAAGGGTCTCCTACGAGCAGTACTTC. This encodes CASSSRVSYEQYF. The whole variable domain, remainder taken from reference TRBV5-1 and TRBJ2-7, is KAGVTQTPRYLIKTRGQQVTLSCSPISGHRSVSWYQQTPGQGLQFLFEYFSETQRNKGNFPGRFSGRQFSNSRSEMNVSTLELGDSALYLCASSSRVSYEQYFGPGTRLTVT.

The gene calls are TRBV19 and TRBJ2-1; TRBD2 matches 9 bases. CDR1 and CDR2 from the germline V gene are LNHDA and SQIVND (reference sequence). The CDR3 is 16 amino acids. The J segment lost 5 bases and the V segment lost 5 bases, leaving 10 bases of the junction unmatched. The DNA of the CDR3 is TGTGCCAGTAGTGGCTTTAGCGGGAGAAGGGACAATGAGCAGTTCTTC. Translating gives CASSGFSGRRDNEQFF.

This clone was seen only once. The J gene is TRBJ2-1, the V gene TRBV4-1; D is ambiguous. In germline, CDR1 is MGHRA, CDR2 YSYEKL. The CDR3 sequence is 13 residues long. Trimming left V 1 base short and J 8 bases short, with 9 bases between. CDR3 amino acids: CASSQGVADEQFF. DNA for the CDR3: TGCGCCAGCAGCCAAGGGGTTGCTGATGAGCAGTTCTTC.

This chain joins TRBV7-3 and TRBJ2-1; 9 bases match TRBD2. The CDR3 runs 15 residues. Per germline, CDR1 SGHTA and CDR2 FQGTGA. V gave up 4 bases and J gave up 8 bases; unmatched junction bases: 9. In DNA form, the CDR3 reads TGTGCCAGCAGCTCTACCGGGACTAGCATTGATGAGCAGTTCTTC. It is translated as CASSSTGTSIDEQFF.

The rearrangement uses TRBV5-4 and TRBJ2-7; 14 bases line up with TRBD2. The length of the CDR3 is 16 residues. Per germline, CDR1 SGHNT and CDR2 YYREEE (reference sequence). After removal of 4 bases from V and 6 bases from J, the junction contained 9 bases not matched to a gene. DNA of the CDR3: TGTGCCAGCAGCGGGGGACTAGCGGGAGTTAAAGGCGAGCAGTACTTC. Translating gives CASSGGLAGVKGEQYF. Complete variable domain (other parts from reference TRBV5-4 and TRBJ2-7): ETGVTQSPTHLIKTRGQQVTLRCSSQSGHNTVSWYQQALGQGPQFIFQYYREEENGRGNFPPRFSGLQFPNYSSELNVNALELDDSALYLCASSGGLAGVKGEQYFGPGTRLTVT.

Only one count was recorded for this clone. The same CDR3 can be traced to other DNA sequences in this sample. This sequence joins TRBV7-8 and TRBJ2-7, with D unresolved. CDR1 and CDR2 (germline): SGHVS, FQNEAQ. The CDR3 is made up of 12 amino acids. Trimming took off 3 bases at V and 2 bases at J, with 5 bases between the two ends. The CDR3: CASSLGTYEQYF. DNA for the CDR3: TGTGCCAGCAGCTTGGGAACCTACGAGCAGTACTTC.

The chain recombines TRBV14 with TRBJ2-2; no definite D call. In germline, CDR1 is SGHDN, CDR2 FVKESK. V was pared by 0 bases and J by 3 bases, with 11 bases between. This CDR3 contains 16 residues. In DNA, the CDR3 is TGTGCCAGCAGCCAAGATTCTTCCTCATACACCGGGGAGCTGTTTTTT. Protein product: CASSQDSSSYTGELFF.

The rearrangement uses TRBV5-1 and TRBJ2-7; TRBD1 matches 9 bases. V trimming: 0 bases; J trimming: 2 bases; junction bases outside the gene matches: 3. This CDR3 region has 15 residues. Germline CDR1 and CDR2: SGHRS and YFSETQ. The CDR3 loop is CASSLGTGETYEQYF. In nucleotides, the CDR3 is TGCGCCAGCAGCTTGGGGACAGGGGAAACCTACGAGCAGTACTTC.

The CDR3 coding sequence is TGTGCCAGCAGTTCCGGGCCCCCTAAAGATGGCTACACCTTC. This translates into CASSSGPPKDGYTF. The rearrangement joins TRBV28 to TRBJ1-2; D not certain. Germline loops: CDR1 MDHEN, CDR2 SYDVKM. This CDR3 has 14 residues. The V end was cut by 4 bases, the J end by 6 bases, with 15 bases between.

The rearrangement joins TRBV29-1 to TRBJ2-1; D not certain. The ends were cut back, 6 bases at V and 0 bases at J, with 9 bases in the middle. Germline values: CDR1 SQVTM, CDR2 ANQGSEA. The CDR3 consists of 13 residues. CDR3 DNA: TGCAGCGTGTCCGGCAGCTCCTACAATGAGCAGTTCTTC. Amino acids: CSVSGSSYNEQFF.

The rearrangement links TRBV6-1 to TRBJ2-7; D gene uncertain. Per the germline V gene, CDR1 is MNHNS and CDR2 is SASEGT. V lost 6 bases, J lost 4 bases, and 13 bases lay in between. The CDR3 runs 13 residues. Here the CDR3 reads CASRVVRSYEQYF. The CDR3 coding sequence is TGTGCCAGCAGGGTTGTCAGATCATACGAGCAGTACTTC.

This chain links TRBV9 with TRBJ2-1; the D is unclear. The CDR3 covers 15 residues. Germline V gene sequence: CDR1 SGDLS, CDR2 YYNGEE. Deletions cut 0 bases from V and 8 bases from J, with 15 bases between. This chain's CDR3 is CASSVEGDSNYEQFF. CDR3 nucleotides: TGTGCCAGCAGCGTAGAAGGTGATAGTAACTATGAGCAGTTCTTC.